These T cell receptor beta chains were read from a single sample in a study of CD8+ T cells in alopecia areata. Only in-frame clones appear in the TCRdb table, and some are missing; sequencing was by immunoSEQ multiplex PCR. The sample holds 110,000 or so clones, approximately 63% seen once. Sequenced input: CD8+ T cells sorted from blood. These TCRs come from a human donor in good health. Each CDR3 is given with its conserved first and last residue. D genes are given only for firm matches. Expanded clones are given a class, and other clones once, few, many or no size at all.

clone_size	j_call	d_call	cdr3_length	v_call	cdr3_aa	cdr3_nt
-	TRBJ1-1	TRBD1	14	TRBV4-3	CASSQGTGFTEAFF	TGCGCCAGCAGCCAAGGGACAGGGTTCACTGAAGCTTTCTTT
few	TRBJ1-2	TRBD1	12	TRBV25-1	CASETGHYGYTF	TGTGCCAGCGAGACAGGGCACTATGGCTACACCTTC
-	TRBJ1-2	-	14	TRBV25-1	CASEGVGVTYGYTF	TGTGCCAGCGAGGGGGTAGGGGTCACCTATGGCTACACCTTC
-	TRBJ2-1	-	12	TRBV5-6	CASSFMIDEQFF	TGTGCCAGCAGCTTTATGATCGATGAGCAGTTCTTC
-	TRBJ2-7	TRBD1	16	TRBV18	CASSPRSDRGNYEQYF	TGTGCCAGCTCACCACGGAGCGACAGGGGAAACTACGAGCAGTACTTC
-	TRBJ2-7	-	13	TRBV29-1	CSVAGVNSYEQYF	TGCAGCGTCGCAGGGGTAAATTCCTACGAGCAGTACTTC
many	TRBJ2-1	-	16	TRBV4-3	CASSQDQGSSYNEQFF	TGCGCCAGCAGCCAAGATCAGGGGAGCTCCTACAATGAGCAGTTCTTC
-	TRBJ2-1	TRBD2	14	TRBV9	CASSVPSGGTEQFF	TGTGCCAGCAGCGTTCCTAGCGGGGGAACTGAGCAGTTCTTC
few	TRBJ2-3	TRBD2	18	TRBV11-2	CASSLEVEAGLSTDTQYF	TGTGCCAGCAGCTTAGAGGTGGAAGCGGGGCTTAGCACAGATACGCAGTATTTT
-	TRBJ2-5	-	14	TRBV10-2	CASSESGLGETQYF	TGCGCCAGCAGTGAGTCGGGTCTGGGGGAGACCCAGTACTTC
-	TRBJ2-3	-	12	TRBV19	CASSIGGDTQYF	TGTGCCAGTAGTATTGGTGGGGATACGCAGTATTTT
-	TRBJ1-4	TRBD1	13	TRBV9	CASQGGNDEKLFF	TGTGCCAGTCAGGGGGGGAACGATGAAAAACTGTTTTTT
-	TRBJ2-5	-	12	TRBV5-1	CASSSAEGEQYF	TGCGCCAGCAGCTCAGCCGAGGGGGAGCAGTACTTC
-	TRBJ2-1	TRBD1	13	TRBV7-9	CASSYDRVDEQFF	TGTGCCAGCAGCTATGACAGGGTCGACGAGCAGTTCTTC
few	TRBJ2-1	TRBD1	17	TRBV2	CASSILGQGGAEGEQFF	TGTGCCAGCAGTATCCTCGGACAGGGTGGGGCGGAAGGTGAGCAGTTCTTC
-	TRBJ2-2	-	15	TRBV15	CATSRDGGNTGELFF	TGTGCCACCAGCAGAGATGGGGGGAACACCGGGGAGCTGTTTTTT
-	TRBJ2-1	-	11	TRBV10-3	CAISSTNEQFF	TGTGCCATCAGTAGCACCAATGAGCAGTTCTTC
-	TRBJ1-1	-	17	TRBV30	CAWSETTRSRLNTEAFF	TGTGCCTGGAGTGAGACGACACGCAGCCGTTTGAACACTGAAGCTTTCTTT
-	TRBJ1-1	-	15	TRBV4-1	CASSQETSMNTEAFF	TGCGCCAGCAGCCAAGAGACAAGCATGAACACTGAAGCTTTCTTT
-	TRBJ1-1	-	13	TRBV27	CASSWQGPTEAFF	TGTGCCAGCAGTTGGCAGGGGCCCACTGAAGCTTTCTTT
-	TRBJ2-7	-	14	TRBV4-1	CASSHLQEGNEQYF	TGCGCCAGCAGCCACCTACAAGAGGGAAACGAGCAGTACTTC
-	TRBJ2-7	-	15	TRBV15	CATSRDYRTSYEQYF	TGTGCCACCAGCAGAGACTACAGGACTTCCTACGAGCAGTACTTC